The 5 T cell receptor beta chains in this list originate from one sample, sequenced in a study of T cells after yellow fever vaccination. TCRdb recomputed calls from the 5' RACE reads with MiXCR, one row per CDR3 protein. The sample lists roughly 32,000 distinct CDR3 sequences; about 6.6% were seen once. The sequenced sample was PBMCs, either bulk or a sorted T-cell subset (CD4+, CD8+, memory, or dextramer-sorted; not recorded which), obtained on the day of the first yellow fever vaccination. These receptors were collected from a man in his late teens or twenties who received the YFV17D yellow fever vaccine.

This clonotype was counted only a few times. The V call is TRBV7-2, the J call TRBJ1-1; no definite D call. Germline CDR1 SGHTA, CDR2 FQGNSA. The CDR3 spans 16 residues. Trimming pared 1 base from V and 0 bases from J, leaving 12 bases between. The CDR3 nucleotides read TGTGCCAGCAGCTTAGGGACGCTGCGCGTGAACACTGAAGCTTTCTTT. Translation gives CASSLGTLRVNTEAFF.

This clonotype was recorded at least ten times. The chain joins TRBV5-6 to TRBJ2-5; D may be TRBD1 (6 bases). This CDR3 has 12 residues. V was cut by 4 bases and J by 5 bases, with 9 bases left in between. The germline V gene encodes CDR1 SGHDT and CDR2 YYEEEE. CDR3 nucleotide sequence: TGTGCCAGCAGCCTGGGACACGAGACCCAGTACTTC. This translates into CASSLGHETQYF.

Ten or more counts support this clonotype. This chain uses TRBV10-3 with TRBJ2-3, with D perhaps matching TRBD2 (6 bases). V was shortened by 8 bases and J by 4 bases, with 13 bases between the two germline ends. The V gene's germline CDR1 is ENHRY and CDR2 SYGVKD. The CDR3 runs to 13 residues. Here the CDR3 reads CAIGAGQADTQYF. In DNA form, the CDR3 reads TGTGCCATCGGCGCGGGGCAGGCAGATACGCAGTATTTT.

A few counts support this clonotype. The rearrangement joins TRBV6-1 to TRBJ2-6; D is unresolved. The CDR3 has 15 amino acids. The V end lost 3 bases, the J end lost 0 bases, and 6 bases lay between the germline ends. Germline CDR1 is MNHNS and CDR2 is SASEGT. The CDR3 loop is CASSEKYSGANVLTF. In DNA form, the CDR3 reads TGTGCCAGCAGTGAGAAATACTCTGGGGCCAACGTCCTGACTTTC.

The table lists this clonotype with many counts. The chain is built from TRBV5-1 and TRBJ2-2; no reliable D call. V was trimmed by 4 bases and J by 6 bases, leaving 13 bases between them. The germline V gene encodes CDR1 SGHRS and CDR2 YFSETQ. CDR3 length: 14 amino acids. CDR3 DNA: TGCGCCAGCAGCCTGAGTGTGTCCGCCGGGGAGCTGTTTTTT. Translated, it gives CASSLSVSAGELFF.